A single sample gave rise to the 11 T cell receptor beta chains below, sequenced in a study of T cells after yellow fever vaccination. TCRdb re-called the 5' RACE reads through MiXCR, storing one row per CDR3 protein. Among about 320,000 distinct CDR3 sequences listed, approximately 4% were seen once. The material was PBMCs, obtained 15 days after the yellow fever booster vaccination. The receptors were gathered from a man younger than 35 who received the YFV17D yellow fever vaccine.

The rearrangement uses TRBV5-1 and TRBJ2-1; 8 positions agree with TRBD2. The CDR3 has 18 residues. From germline, CDR1 is SGHRS and CDR2 YFSETQ. Trimming removed 4 bases from V and 5 bases from J; junction bases left unmatched: 17. This CDR3 reads CASSHQITGGASDNEQFF. The DNA for the CDR3 is TGCGCCAGCAGCCACCAAATTACCGGGGGGGCCTCGGACAATGAGCAGTTCTTC.

There are a few counts of this clonotype. This chain uses TRBV10-3 with TRBJ1-5, with a weak D call TRBD1 (5 bases). The CDR3 totals 15 residues. Trimming took 3 bases from V and 6 from J, leaving 15 bases between them. Germline V gene sequence: CDR1 ENHRY, CDR2 SYGVKD. This chain's CDR3 is CAISDGTRGGQPQHF. As DNA, the CDR3 is TGTGCCATCAGTGATGGGACCCGGGGAGGTCAGCCCCAGCATTTT.

CDR3 sequence (DNA): TGTGCCAGCTCACCACTCCCGGGACTAGCGGGGGGGCCGGCTCTGACAGATACGCAGTATTTT. It codes for CASSPLPGLAGGPALTDTQYF. V and J are TRBV18 and TRBJ2-3, with 16 bases identical to TRBD2. CDR1 is KGHSH, CDR2 LQKENI, per germline. Trimming removed 1 base from V and 3 bases from J; junction bases left unmatched: 13. CDR3 length: 21 amino acids.

This clonotype occurred many times. V gene TRBV12-3 or TRBV12-4 combines with J gene TRBJ2-4; no clear D. The length of the CDR3 is 15 residues. The V gene lost 0 bases and the J gene lost 0 bases, with 6 bases spanning the gap. CDR3 nucleotides: TGTGCCAGCAGTTTAGCTCAGCTAGCCAAAAACATTCAGTACTTC. Translating gives CASSLAQLAKNIQYF.

This clonotype came up many times. The V gene is TRBV28, the J gene TRBJ2-5, with 8 bases matching TRBD2. From germline, CDR1 is MDHEN and CDR2 SYDVKM. The CDR3 covers 16 residues. The V segment lost 2 bases and the J segment 2 bases; nucleotides outside the gene matches: 7. The CDR3 sequence: CASSLLSGGPQETQYF. The CDR3 DNA is TGTGCCAGCAGTTTACTGTCGGGGGGGCCTCAAGAGACCCAGTACTTC.

This clonotype was seen a handful of times. This rearrangement joins TRBV12-3 or TRBV12-4 to TRBJ2-3; 16 nucleotides line up with TRBD2. The CDR3 totals 20 residues. V was pared by 5 bases and J by 7 bases, with 18 bases of the junction left unmatched. CDR3 in amino acids: CASSPRGTSGGAPPRHTQYF. The CDR3 DNA follows: TGTGCCAGCAGTCCCCGTGGGACTAGCGGGGGGGCTCCCCCCCGACATACGCAGTATTTT.

V gene TRBV5-1 combines with J gene TRBJ1-6, with TRBD1 identical over 8 bases. J lost 8 bases, V lost 0 bases, and 4 bases had no gene match. CDR1 SGHRS and CDR2 YFSETQ come from the germline V gene. The CDR3 runs to 15 residues. CDR3 DNA: TGCGCCAGCAGCTTGGCCGGACAGGGATATTCACCCCTCCACTTT. It specifies CASSLAGQGYSPLHF.

The table lists this clonotype with a few counts. CDR3 in amino acids: CASIRPTPSGNTIYF. CDR3 DNA sequence: TGCGCCAGCATCCGACCCACACCCTCTGGAAACACCATATATTTT. This chain links TRBV23-1 with TRBJ1-3; D remains ambiguous. TRBV23-1 is designated an ORF whose function remains uncertain. This CDR3 spans 15 amino acids. V was clipped by 7 bases and J by 0 bases, with 13 bases between them.

This clonotype was picked up many times. This chain joins TRBV5-1 and TRBJ1-2; tentative D call: TRBD1 (6 bases). V was shortened by 3 bases and J by 8 bases, with 11 bases between the two germline ends. Germline-derived CDR1 and CDR2 are SGHRS and YFSETQ. CDR3 length equals 12 residues. CDR3 nucleotide sequence: TGCGCCAGCAGCTCGGGGGCATTAGGCTACACCTTC. Translated: CASSSGALGYTF.

In its sample, this clonotype was seen many times. The chain joins TRBV20-1 to TRBJ1-1; a possible D gene is TRBD1 (6 bases). V was shortened by 4 bases and J by 0 bases, with 9 bases between the two germline ends. The CDR3 runs to 13 residues. Germline V CDR1 and CDR2: DFQATT, SNEGSKA (reference sequence). CDR3 amino acids: CSAIRDMNTEAFF. CDR3 in DNA: TGCAGTGCTATACGGGACATGAACACTGAAGCTTTCTTT.

This clonotype was seen repeatedly, ten times or more. The rearrangement links TRBV29-1 to TRBJ1-1; 8 positions agree with TRBD1. This CDR3 has 12 amino acids. Losses at the gene ends were 6 bases for V and 3 bases for J; bases not matched to a gene: 3. Per germline, CDR1 SQVTM and CDR2 ANQGSEA. CDR3 DNA: TGCAGCGTGCGGACAGGGTACACTGAAGCTTTCTTT. Translated, it gives CSVRTGYTEAFF.